What follows are 29 T cell receptor beta chains derived from one specimen sequenced in a study of post-analysis software for immune sequencing data. Incorporated into the TCR beta cDNA libraries were unique molecular identifiers, which served to reduce PCR and sequencing biases. TCRdb ran MiXCR on the PCR reads and lists one entry per CDR3 protein. Among some 160,000 distinct CDR3 sequences listed, under 40% were seen once. The source material was blood, sampled after autologous hematopoietic stem cell transplantation. Source of these receptors: a girl aged 10 to 17 with multiple sclerosis.

This clonotype was seen at least ten times. The gene calls are TRBV6-1 and TRBJ2-3, with TRBD1 identical over 8 bases. This CDR3 region has 15 residues. V shed 2 bases, J shed 4 bases, and the junction held 5 bases outside the gene matches. Germline V CDR1 and CDR2: MNHNS, SASEGT. CDR3 nucleotides: TGTGCCAGCAGTGAAAGGGCAGGGGGCGCAGATACGCAGTATTTT. It yields the protein CASSERAGGADTQYF.

This chain connects TRBV2 to TRBJ2-7; either TRBD1 or TRBD2 may fit D (5 bases each). V gave up 6 bases and J gave up 2 bases, with 11 bases separating them. Per germline, CDR1 SNHLY and CDR2 FYNNEI. The CDR3 is 13 residues long. The CDR3 DNA reads TGTGCCAGCAGCGGGACGGCCGCCTACGAGCAGTACTTC. This gives the protein CASSGTAAYEQYF.

There are a few counts of this clonotype. The chain carries TRBV20-1 and TRBJ2-5, with D possibly matching TRBD2 (6 bases). Trimming left V 1 base short and J 2 bases short, with 8 bases between. The CDR3 sequence is 13 residues long. Germline assignment: CDR1 DFQATT and CDR2 SNEGSKA (reference sequence). For the CDR3, the DNA is TGCAGTGCTAGAGGGGCGGGGCAAGAGACCCAGTACTTC. Translated: CSARGAGQETQYF.

The rearrangement links TRBV28 to TRBJ2-7, with 7 bases that match TRBD1. CDR3 length equals 14 residues. Germline lookup yields CDR1 MDHEN and CDR2 SYDVKM. Trimming cost V 8 bases and J 2 bases; bases outside gene matches: 9. CDR3 DNA: TGTGCCAGCCTCCCTGGGACAGCCACCTACGAGCAGTACTTC. Residues: CASLPGTATYEQYF.

The chain is built from TRBV4-2 and TRBJ2-7; D gene uncertain. V shed 0 bases and J shed 6 bases, with 9 bases lying between them. Per germline, CDR1 LGHNA and CDR2 YNFKEQ. The CDR3 length is 13 residues. The CDR3 sequence is CASSQDSTSEQYF. As DNA, the CDR3 is TGTGCCAGCAGCCAAGACTCGACGTCCGAGCAGTACTTC.

This chain links TRBV6-5 with TRBJ2-7; 10 nucleotides line up with TRBD1. The CDR3 contains 16 residues. Germline V gene lookup returns CDR1 MNHEY and CDR2 SVGAGI. Unmatched junction bases numbered 5, after V lost 0 bases and J lost 3 bases. In nucleotides, the CDR3 is TGTGCCAGCAGTTACTCTGGGACAGGGGCACTCTACGAGCAGTACTTC. The encoded protein is CASSYSGTGALYEQYF.

This chain connects TRBV5-1 to TRBJ2-3; 8 nucleotides agree with TRBD1. There are 16 residues in the CDR3. Germline V CDR1 and CDR2: SGHRS, YFSETQ. V gave up 4 bases and J gave up 0 bases; unmatched junction bases: 7. CDR3 protein: CASSGGTGLSTDTQYF. The CDR3 bases are TGCGCCAGCAGCGGTGGGACAGGACTTAGCACAGATACGCAGTATTTT. The full variable domain, rest sourced from reference TRBV5-1 and TRBJ2-3, is KAGVTQTPRYLIKTRGQQVTLSCSPISGHRSVSWYQQTPGQGLQFLFEYFSETQRNKGNFPGRFSGRQFSNSRSEMNVSTLELGDSALYLCASSGGTGLSTDTQYFGPGTRLTVL.

This clonotype showed up many times. The V gene is TRBV9, the J gene TRBJ2-5; TRBD2 might be the D (5 bases). This CDR3 is built from 16 residues. Germline V gene lookup returns CDR1 SGDLS and CDR2 YYNGEE. Trimming took off 0 bases at V and 4 bases at J, with 16 bases between the two ends. CDR3 nucleotide sequence: TGTGCCAGCAGCGTAGGTACGGTGGACTGGGGAGAGACCCAGTACTTC. Translating gives CASSVGTVDWGETQYF. The full variable domain, its missing parts supplied by reference TRBV9 and TRBJ2-5, is DSGVTQTPKHLITATGQRVTLRCSPRSGDLSVYWYQQSLDQGLQFLIQYYNGEERAKGNILERFSAQQFPDLHSELNLSSLELGDSALYFCASSVGTVDWGETQYFGPGTRLLVL.

The sample holds a few counts of this clonotype. The rearrangement links TRBV12-3 or TRBV12-4 to TRBJ1-1; D remains unclear. V was pared by 1 base and J by 1 base, with 7 bases between. The CDR3 extends over 14 amino acids. The CDR3 nucleotides read TGTGCCAGCAGTTTAGGAGTAAGGAACACTGAAGCTTTCTTT. It codes for CASSLGVRNTEAFF.

The chain couples TRBV5-1 to TRBJ1-5, with D maybe TRBD1 (6 bases). Germline lookup yields CDR1 SGHRS and CDR2 YFSETQ. The CDR3 has 15 residues. V lost 0 bases, J lost 3 bases, and 10 bases lay in between. The CDR3 region is CASSLGGQPNQPQHF. The CDR3 DNA is TGCGCCAGCAGCTTGGGGGGACAACCCAATCAGCCCCAGCATTTT. The whole variable domain, remainder taken from reference TRBV5-1 and TRBJ1-5, is KAGVTQTPRYLIKTRGQQVTLSCSPISGHRSVSWYQQTPGQGLQFLFEYFSETQRNKGNFPGRFSGRQFSNSRSEMNVSTLELGDSALYLCASSLGGQPNQPQHFGDGTRLSIL.

The count of this clonotype is one. The chain links TRBV20-1 to TRBJ1-5; perhaps TRBD1 as D (5 bases). Trimming left V 0 bases short and J 2 bases short, with 8 bases between. The CDR3 has 14 amino acids. The V gene's germline CDR1 is DFQATT and CDR2 SNEGSKA (reference sequence). The CDR3 region has the DNA TGCAGTGCTAGAGACGGGGGAGGCAATCAGCCCCAGCATTTT. It translates to CSARDGGGNQPQHF.

For this clonotype: A much larger clone lies a single base off, so this may be a read error. The V gene is TRBV14, the J gene TRBJ2-1, with D possibly being TRBD2 (6 bases). Germline V lookup: CDR1 SGHDN, CDR2 FVKESK. This CDR3 region has 14 residues. This CDR3 is CASNQQGTVTGQFF. Here the CDR3 DNA reads TGTGCCAGCAACCAACAAGGGACTGTTACCGGACAGTTCTTC.

The chain is built from TRBV5-6 and TRBJ1-2; D is undetermined. The V gene's germline CDR1 is SGHDT and CDR2 YYEEEE. V was shortened by 4 bases and J by 8 bases, with 18 bases between the two germline ends. The CDR3 is 14 residues long. The CDR3, as DNA: TGTGCCAGCAGCCCCCTTCGCATGGGAGGGGGCTACACCTTC. It specifies CASSPLRMGGGYTF.

The V gene is TRBV5-1, the J gene TRBJ2-7, with 7 bases aligning to TRBD2. This CDR3 spans 14 amino acids. Germline-derived CDR1 and CDR2 are SGHRS and YFSETQ. J gave up 2 bases and V 0 bases, and 2 bases lay outside the gene matches. The CDR3 sequence: CASSLDRGAYEQYF. The DNA of the CDR3 is TGCGCCAGCAGCTTGGATCGGGGGGCCTACGAGCAGTACTTC.

Only a few counts were recorded for this clonotype. The CDR3 sequence is CASSPPQGGTEAFF. The CDR3 coding sequence is TGTGCCAGCAGCCCCCCCCAGGGTGGCACTGAAGCTTTCTTT. The V call is TRBV12-3 or TRBV12-4, the J call TRBJ1-1; D perhaps matches TRBD1 (5 bases). The CDR3 is 14 residues long. Trimming took off 6 bases at V and 4 bases at J, with 15 bases between the two ends.

This clonotype was detected many times. The CDR3 sequence: CASSSQGPGTEAFF. The DNA of the CDR3 is TGTGCCAGCAGCTCACAGGGTCCTGGGACTGAAGCTTTCTTT. The rearrangement links TRBV7-2 to TRBJ1-1; perhaps TRBD1 as D (6 bases). V dropped 4 bases and J dropped 5 bases, with 14 bases sitting between them. Germline CDR1 is SGHTA and CDR2 is FQGNSA. The CDR3 extends over 14 amino acids. The variable domain in full, completed from reference TRBV7-2 and TRBJ1-1, reads GAGVSQSPSNKVTEKGKDVELRCDPISGHTALYWYRQSLGQGLEFLIYFQGNSAPDKSGLPSDRFSAERTGGSVSTLTIQRTQQEDSAVYLCASSSQGPGTEAFFGQGTRLTVV.

The chain uses TRBV7-2 and TRBJ1-4; D call uncertain. The CDR3 spans 12 residues. Germline assignment: CDR1 SGHTA and CDR2 FQGNSA. With 4 bases removed from V and 4 bases from J, the gap between germline ends came to 4 bases. The chain's CDR3 is CASSSLNEKLFF. The CDR3 nucleotides are TGTGCCAGCAGCTCTCTTAATGAAAAACTGTTTTTT.

The chain has TRBV5-1 and TRBJ2-7, with 12 nucleotides matching TRBD2. With 0 bases clipped from V and 5 bases from J, the junction kept 9 bases outside the gene matches. There are 17 residues in the CDR3. The germline gives CDR1 SGHRS, CDR2 YFSETQ. For the CDR3, the DNA is TGCGCCAGCAGCTTGGGAAAACTAGCGGGAGGTAATCACGAGCAGTACTTC. Translated: CASSLGKLAGGNHEQYF.

This clonotype was picked up a small number of times. This chain joins TRBV12-3 or TRBV12-4 and TRBJ2-1; TRBD2 agrees at 7 bases. V shed 6 bases and J 0 bases; nucleotides not matched to a gene: 8. This CDR3 is built from 16 residues. The CDR3 DNA reads TGTGCCAGCAGGGGAACTAGCGCAAGCTCCTACAATGAGCAGTTCTTC. This codes for CASRGTSASSYNEQFF.

The chain is built from TRBV12-3 or TRBV12-4 and TRBJ1-1; 7 bases are a match to TRBD1. Trimming at V came to 11 bases and at J to 1 base, leaving 13 bases not matched to a gene. The CDR3 runs to 15 residues. The CDR3 DNA reads as TGTGCCGGCGGACAAGCAGGGGGATGGAACACTGAAGCTTTCTTT. This encodes CAGGQAGGWNTEAFF.

This clonotype has just a few counts. This chain joins TRBV6-5 and TRBJ1-1, with 7 bases fitting TRBD1. J gave up 4 bases and V 5 bases, and 7 bases lay outside the gene matches. Germline loops: CDR1 MNHEY, CDR2 SVGAGI. The CDR3 sequence is 14 residues long. As DNA, the CDR3 is TGTGCCAGCAGTGAAGACAGGGTGGGCACTGAAGCTTTCTTT. This codes for CASSEDRVGTEAFF.

This chain's CDR3 is CASMLTGDYGYTF. CDR3 DNA: TGTGCCAGCATGCTGACAGGGGACTATGGCTACACCTTC. The chain combines TRBV6-6 with TRBJ1-2; 8 bases agree with TRBD1. The CDR3 has 13 amino acids. The ends lost 7 bases at V and 3 bases at J; junction bases unmatched: 4. In germline, CDR1 is MNHNY, CDR2 SVGAGI (reference sequence).

The rearrangement joins TRBV25-1 to TRBJ2-5; D uncertain. V shed 2 bases and J shed 0 bases, with 13 bases lying between them. Germline CDR1 MGHDK, CDR2 SYGVNS. This CDR3 has 16 residues. This chain's CDR3 is CASSEQSLGHQETQYF. CDR3 in DNA: TGTGCCAGCAGTGAACAGAGTTTAGGGCACCAAGAGACCCAGTACTTC.

The chain employs TRBV29-1 and TRBJ2-1, with 7 bases lining up with TRBD2. V shed 4 bases and J 5 bases; nucleotides not matched to a gene: 8. The CDR3 sequence is 14 residues long. CDR1 is SQVTM, CDR2 ANQGSEA, per germline. CDR3 amino acids: CSVALADGNNEQFF. In DNA, the CDR3 is TGCAGCGTTGCCCTAGCGGACGGCAACAATGAGCAGTTCTTC.

The chain carries TRBV6-2 or TRBV6-3 and TRBJ1-1, with 10 bases fitting TRBD1. The germline V gene encodes CDR1 MNHEY and CDR2 SVGEGT. V gave up 8 bases and J gave up 1 base; unmatched junction bases: 10. The CDR3 loop spans 16 amino acids. CDR3 nucleotides: TGTGCCAGCCCGCCCCCTGGACAGGGGGGGAACACTGAAGCTTTCTTT. This codes for CASPPPGQGGNTEAFF.

This clonotype was detected ten times or more. V usage is TRBV29-1 and J usage is TRBJ2-7, with D unresolved. The CDR3 has 13 residues. V gave up 7 bases and J gave up 5 bases, with 18 bases separating them. In germline, CDR1 is SQVTM, CDR2 ANQGSEA. The CDR3 DNA follows: TGCAGCGCTAACAACCCCCAGAACAACGAGCAGTACTTC. Residues: CSANNPQNNEQYF.

This clonotype was found a few times. The chain carries TRBV24-1 and TRBJ2-1; 11 bases line up with TRBD2. The CDR3 covers 15 residues. Germline assignment: CDR1 KGHDR and CDR2 SFDVKD. V shed 4 bases and J 7 bases; nucleotides not matched to a gene: 5. This CDR3 is CATSDTSGSGNEQFF. CDR3 nucleotide sequence: TGTGCCACCAGTGACACTAGCGGGAGCGGGAATGAGCAGTTCTTC.

This clonotype has just a few counts. The chain carries TRBV20-1 and TRBJ2-7; perhaps D is TRBD1 or TRBD2 (5 bases each). V lost 3 bases, J lost 2 bases, and 17 bases lay in between. Germline V CDR1 and CDR2: DFQATT, SNEGSKA (reference sequence). The CDR3 length is 15 residues. CDR3 in amino acids: CSASSDGAGTYEQYF. The DNA of the CDR3 is TGCAGTGCTAGCTCCGACGGGGCCGGGACCTACGAGCAGTACTTC.

There are many counts of this clonotype. V and J are TRBV20-1 and TRBJ2-5, with D perhaps TRBD2 (5 bases). The germline V gene encodes CDR1 DFQATT and CDR2 SNEGSKA (reference sequence). The CDR3 contains 15 residues. With 6 bases removed from V and 3 bases from J, the gap between germline ends came to 20 bases. CDR3 coding DNA: TGCAGTGCCCACAGTGGAGGAGGATGGGAAGAGACCCAGTACTTC. Its translation: CSAHSGGGWEETQYF.